This entry describes one TCR beta chain. No antigen is known for it. No base quality values were provided; no much bigger clone lies one nucleotide off. CDR1 is given as SGDLS and CDR2 as YYNGEE, both from the germline V gene. Counted from cysteine to phenylalanine, this CDR3 has 15 amino acids. Only the CDR3 DNA stays, 45 bases, in frame from base 1. V drops 1 base and J drops 9 bases, leaving 17 bases in between. Sequencing was performed on an Illumina NovaSeq 6000. TCRalpha and TCRbeta cDNA libraries were built by 5'RACE with constant-segment primers, adding sample barcodes and unique molecular identifiers. RNA was extracted from every sample with Trizol reagent. Library amplification was performed in two PCR steps, and a second sample barcode and Illumina TruSeq adapters were introduced in the second step. Sequencing of the libraries was done on an Illumina NovaSeq, producing 2 x 150 bp paired-end reads. On the study's bioinformatics: With migec v1.2.7, reads were demultiplexed and then collapsed into UMI-guided consensus sequences. With mixcr v2.1.11, UMI consensuses were aligned to TRA and TRB V and J templates and assembled into clonotypes. A clonotype was counted as expanded or contracted only if both edgeR and NoisET called the change significant, with noise models trained on biological replicates. For edgeR calls, the cutoffs were a false discovery rate-adjusted p below 0.01 and a log2 fold-change threshold of 1. As an exploratory analysis of dynamics, max-normalized trajectories of the 1000 most abundant clonotypes were examined by PCA with hierarchical clustering. Separately sequenced CD4+ and CD8+ repertoires were used to assign a CD4 or CD8 phenotype to each responding clone. In TCRdb, the public reads were trimmed at Q25 with fastp and aligned with MiXCR, with productive beta chains retained. Identical CDR3 protein sequences are pooled into one entry, listed with their most common genes and DNA. The V and J calls come from TCRdb's annotation, not from the publication. Present in this sample are some 300,000 distinct CDR3 sequences, 20% of which were seen just once. The leading ten clones occupy under 25% of the sample.

This sample was included in a study of T-cell memory formation after mild COVID-19 (dated by TCRdb to about 2021). Regarding the complete study: TCR sequence clusters from the two donors were largely donor specific. In a couple of donors, T-cell clones that expanded and contracted after mild COVID-19 were followed by sequencing TCRalpha and TCRbeta repertoires longitudinally. Two young, previously healthy adult volunteers, one female and one male, were included in the cohort. What the study reported, not specific to this receptor: The study covered only a couple of mild cases, and larger cohorts including severe cases with pre-infection samples were considered necessary. SARS-CoV-2 specificity of the second-wave clones peaking on day 37 was not confirmed. Some responding clones were found in pre-infection memory, which suggests that pre-existing cross-reactive memory T cells took part in the SARS-CoV-2 response. From day 15 to 85, contracting clones showed balanced CD4/CD8 phenotypes, whereas a second wave of clones that expanded from day 15 to 37 leaned towards CD4+. Contracting CD4+ clones were found mainly in CM and EM memory subsets, while CD8+ clones were enriched in EMRA.

PBMCs were isolated by Ficoll-Paque density gradient centrifugation. Recombination joined TRBV9 with TRBJ2-1, with TRBD2 perhaps the D gene, on 6 matching bases. The TCR was taken from a man younger than 35 who had mild COVID-19 (a few samples of this study predate the infection). The sample titles of this study are shuffled in the database, so cell type and time point are left out; the donor was told from shared clones. The sequencing input was PBMCs or a T cell subset sorted from them (not recorded which). The CDR3 reads as follows: CASSVRASAPTEQFF. The DNA sequence reads TGTGCCAGCAGCGTACGGGCTAGCGCGCCCACTGAGCAGTTCTTC.